The clone carrying this T cell receptor beta chain was seen many times. Individually, cDNA molecules had unique molecular identifiers attached to them. TCRdb re-called the 5' RACE reads through MiXCR, storing one row per CDR3 protein. Of about 30,000 distinct CDR3 sequences in the sample, 6.6% were seen once. The data stem from a study of early T cells in non-severe SARS-CoV-2 infection. Per germline, CDR1 MDHEN and CDR2 SYDVKM. The CDR3 is 15 amino acids. After removal of 6 bases from V and 4 bases from J, the junction contained 10 bases not matched to a gene. V is TRBV28 and J is TRBJ2-5, with TRBD2 identical over 8 bases. This receptor was obtained from an adult who was a healthcare worker with PCR-confirmed SARS-CoV-2 infection or an uninfected control (not recorded which). Specimen: whole blood. This CDR3 reads CASSPSGLGGETQYF. The CDR3 region has the DNA TGTGCCAGCAGCCCTAGCGGGCTAGGGGGAGAGACCCAGTACTTC.